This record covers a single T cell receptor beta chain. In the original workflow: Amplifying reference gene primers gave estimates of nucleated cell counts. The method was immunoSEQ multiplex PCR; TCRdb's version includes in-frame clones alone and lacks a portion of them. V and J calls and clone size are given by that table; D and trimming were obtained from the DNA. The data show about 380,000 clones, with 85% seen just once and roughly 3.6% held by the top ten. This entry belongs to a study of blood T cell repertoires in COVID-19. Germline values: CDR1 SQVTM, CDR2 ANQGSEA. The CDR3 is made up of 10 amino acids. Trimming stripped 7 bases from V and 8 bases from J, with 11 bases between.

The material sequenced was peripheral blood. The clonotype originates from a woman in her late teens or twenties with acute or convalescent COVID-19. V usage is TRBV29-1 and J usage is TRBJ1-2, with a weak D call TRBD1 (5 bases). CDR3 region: CSDGGVGYTF. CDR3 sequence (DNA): TGCAGCGACGGAGGGGTCGGCTACACCTTC.